Listed below are T cell receptor beta chains from one sample, sequenced in a study of shared clonotypes between healthy human individuals. Generated by immunoSEQ multiplex PCR, the TCRdb table keeps only in-frame clones and is missing some. This repertoire shows roughly 2.2 million clones, roughly 93% found once; its top ten account for under 0.45%. Sequencing was done on a sample of naive CD4+ T cells from PBMCs. The receptors were sampled from a man younger than 35 in good health. Some clones in this sample may be carry-over from other donors' samples. Each CDR3 is given with its conserved first and last residue. The order of the fields is V gene, clone size, J gene, D gene, CDR3 DNA, CDR3 protein. D genes are given only for firm matches. A clone size is listed for some rows: how often the clone was seen (once, few, many), or a class if it is expanded.

>TRBV5-8|NA|TRBJ2-5|TRBD2
TGTGCCAGCGCACCTAGCGGGAGGGCCGGGGAGACCCAGTACTTC
CASAPSGRAGETQYF
>TRBV11-2|NA|TRBJ2-3|TRBD1
TGTGCCAGCAGCCCCGGACAGGGTACGCAGTATTTT
CASSPGQGTQYF
>TRBV19|NA|TRBJ2-2|TRBD2
TGTGCCAGTAGGAATGGACTAGCGGGTCGGCTGTTTTTT
CASRNGLAGRLFF
>TRBV4-1|NA|TRBJ2-1|NA
TGCGCCAGCAGCCAAGCTAGCGCAACCTACAATGAGCAGTTCTTC
CASSQASATYNEQFF
>TRBV5-8|NA|TRBJ2-7|TRBD2
TGTGCCAGCAGCCCCCCGTTAGGTACTAGCGGGAGGGGGTCCTACGAGCAGTACTTC
CASSPPLGTSGRGSYEQYF
>TRBV7-9|once|TRBJ1-3|NA
TGTGCCAGCAGCTTAGGTGCGGGGTCAGAAGGAAACACCATATATTTT
CASSLGAGSEGNTIYF
>TRBV6-1|once|TRBJ2-5|TRBD1
TGTGCCAGCGGACAGGGCCGAGAGACCCAGTACTTC
CASGQGRETQYF
>TRBV5-1|NA|TRBJ2-3|TRBD2
TGCGCCAGCACCACCCAACCGGGAGGGCCAACAGATACGCAGTATTTT
CASTTQPGGPTDTQYF
>TRBV14|NA|TRBJ1-4|NA
TGTGCCAGCAGCCACGAGGGGCTACATGAAAAACTGTTTTTT
CASSHEGLHEKLFF
>TRBV28|once|TRBJ2-3|NA
TGTGCCAGCAGTTCAATAAAGCGGAGGAGCACAGATACGCAGTATTTT
CASSSIKRRSTDTQYF
>TRBV2|NA|TRBJ2-7|NA
TGTGCCAGCAGTGAAGCGCGGGGCCGACACTCCTACGAGCAGTACTTC
CASSEARGRHSYEQYF
>TRBV27|once|TRBJ1-2|TRBD1
TGTGCCAGCAGATGGGATTTGTCAGGGGGCTATGGCTACACCTTC
CASRWDLSGGYGYTF
>TRBV7-9|once|TRBJ2-1|TRBD1
TGTGCCAGCAGATGGGACAGTTACAATGAGCAGTTCTTC
CASRWDSYNEQFF
>TRBV2|NA|TRBJ2-4|NA
TGTGCCAGCAGTGGGAGCGCAACGGATAACATTCAGTACTTC
CASSGSATDNIQYF
>TRBV10-2|once|TRBJ2-7|NA
TGCGCCAGCAGTGAGCCAGCTTTATACGAGCAGTACTTC
CASSEPALYEQYF
>TRBV18|NA|TRBJ2-3|NA
TGTGCCAGCTCATCCCCGGCTATCAGCACAGATACGCAGTATTTT
CASSSPAISTDTQYF
>TRBV2|NA|TRBJ2-5|TRBD2
TGTGCCAGCAGTTCCGCGGGAGGGGGGCAAGAGACCCAGTACTTC
CASSSAGGGQETQYF
>TRBV5-1|NA|TRBJ2-3|NA
TGCGCCAGCAGCTTAGGTGATAGGCTAAGGACAGATACGCAGTATTTT
CASSLGDRLRTDTQYF
>TRBV6-6|NA|TRBJ1-2|NA
TGTGCCAGCAGCAGCGCCAACAACTATGGCTACACCTTC
CASSSANNYGYTF
>TRBV5-1|NA|TRBJ2-7|NA
TGCGCCAGCAGCCCGGCACTGCTAGCTGTAAGCTCCTACGAGCAGTACTTC
CASSPALLAVSSYEQYF
>TRBV5-5|NA|TRBJ2-5|TRBD1
TGTGCCAGCAGCTTAGGGGGCCGGGAGACCCAGTACTTC
CASSLGGRETQYF
>TRBV27|NA|TRBJ2-7|TRBD2
TGTGCCAGCATGGGGGTAGCGGGAGGAGCCCACGAGCAGTACTTC
CASMGVAGGAHEQYF
>TRBV18|NA|TRBJ1-4|TRBD1
TGTGCCAGCTCTCTCACCGGGACAGGGGATGAAAAACTGTTTTTT
CASSLTGTGDEKLFF
>TRBV19|NA|TRBJ1-1|TRBD1
TGTGCCATTAGGGACAGGGGGTTTTATGGGGGCCTTTTTCCTGAAGCTTTCTTT
CAIRDRGFYGGLFPEAFF
>TRBV28|NA|TRBJ1-1|NA
TGTGCCCTGGACCGGGGGACGAACACTGAAGCTTTCTTT
CALDRGTNTEAFF
>TRBV5-6|NA|TRBJ2-2|NA
TGTGCCAGCAGCTCGCCAACAGGAAGCGCGCCCGGGGAGCTGTTTTTT
CASSSPTGSAPGELFF
>TRBV29-1|NA|TRBJ1-4|NA
TGCAGCGTTGCTGGGGCAAGGCGTGAAAAACTGTTTTTT
CSVAGARREKLFF
>TRBV10-3|NA|TRBJ2-6|TRBD2
TGTGCCATAACTCCGGGACTAGCGGGAGCTGGGGCCAACGTCCTGACTTTC
CAITPGLAGAGANVLTF
>TRBV7-9|NA|TRBJ2-3|NA
TGTGCCAGCAGCTTCGCGAGGGGTGGCACAGATACGCAGTATTTT
CASSFARGGTDTQYF
>TRBV6-6|NA|TRBJ1-1|TRBD1
TGTGCCAGCACCCAACAGGGGGGAAGCACTGAAGCTTTCTTT
CASTQQGGSTEAFF
>TRBV19|NA|TRBJ2-7|NA
TGTGCCAGTAGTACTTCACCACTTTCCTACGAGCAGTACTTC
CASSTSPLSYEQYF
>TRBV11-3|NA|TRBJ2-5|NA
TGTGCCAGCAGCTTACGTGGAGTGGAGACCCAGTACTTC
CASSLRGVETQYF
>TRBV5-1|NA|TRBJ2-1|NA
TGCGCCAGCAGCTTGGGAGGACGGGACAATGAGCAGTTCTTC
CASSLGGRDNEQFF
>TRBV7-2|NA|TRBJ2-5|NA
TGTGCCAGCAGCCAAGGGCTACGGCAAGAGACCCAGTACTTC
CASSQGLRQETQYF
>TRBV6-1|NA|TRBJ2-3|TRBD2
TGTGCCAGCAACTTGGGCGGGAGCATCGCAGATACGCAGTATTTT
CASNLGGSIADTQYF
>TRBV10-3|NA|TRBJ2-7|NA
TGTGCCATCAGTGAGTTGGTCAGATCGAGCTCCTACGAGCAGTACTTC
CAISELVRSSSYEQYF
>TRBV6-5|NA|TRBJ2-7|NA
TGTGCCAGCAGTTACTCGGGGGGGCGCGGTGAGCAGTACTTC
CASSYSGGRGEQYF
>TRBV5-1|NA|TRBJ1-1|NA
TGCGCCAGCGACGGGGGAGGGGGCACTGAAGCTTTCTTT
CASDGGGGTEAFF
>TRBV6-1|NA|TRBJ1-2|NA
TGTGCCAGCAGTAGGGACCTCGAAGGGAGCTACACCTTC
CASSRDLEGSYTF
>TRBV7-2|NA|TRBJ2-7|NA
TGTGCCAGCAGCCCATATCGCAGTGGAGCCTACGAGCAGTACTTC
CASSPYRSGAYEQYF
>TRBV6-5|few|TRBJ1-1|NA
TGTGCCAGCAGTTTAAGGGGGTCAGAAGGAGCTTTCTTT
CASSLRGSEGAFF
>TRBV5-4|once|TRBJ2-1|TRBD2
TGTGCCAGCAGCTTGGGACTAGCGGCCTACAATGAGCAGTTCTTC
CASSLGLAAYNEQFF
>TRBV28|few|TRBJ1-5|TRBD1
TGTGCCAGCAGACCGCTGGACAGGGGAAATCAGCCCCAGCATTTT
CASRPLDRGNQPQHF
>TRBV5-1|NA|TRBJ2-3|NA
TGCGCCAGCAGCCCGGCTGTGGCAGATACGCAGTATTTT
CASSPAVADTQYF
>TRBV29-1|NA|TRBJ2-3|NA
TGCAGCGTTTGGGGGGGCCGGGCTCTTAGCACAGATACGCAGTATTTT
CSVWGGRALSTDTQYF
>TRBV9|NA|TRBJ2-1|NA
TGTGCCAGCAGCCGCCTTGGGGACTTTTACAATGAGCAGTTCTTC
CASSRLGDFYNEQFF
>TRBV9|NA|TRBJ2-2|TRBD1
TGTGCCAGCAGCCCCTCACAGGGGGATGACACCGGGGAGCTGTTTTTT
CASSPSQGDDTGELFF
>TRBV19|NA|TRBJ1-2|NA
TGTGCCAGTGTAAGTTGGGGAAGTCATGGCTACACCTTC
CASVSWGSHGYTF
>TRBV5-4|NA|TRBJ2-7|TRBD2
TGTGCCAGCAGCTTCGTCCCGGGAGGTCGATCCTACGAGCAGTACTTC
CASSFVPGGRSYEQYF
>TRBV19|NA|TRBJ2-2|NA
TGTGCCAGTAGTATGCAGGGGCGGGACACCGGGGAGCTGTTTTTT
CASSMQGRDTGELFF
>TRBV28|NA|TRBJ1-3|NA
TGTGCCAGCAGTTTGTCCCAAGGCTCTGGAAACACCATATATTTT
CASSLSQGSGNTIYF
>TRBV7-9|NA|TRBJ2-3|NA
TGTGCCAGCAGCCCGCCGAGGGTAGCGGCGGTTAAAGATACGCAGTATTTT
CASSPPRVAAVKDTQYF
>TRBV6-4|NA|TRBJ1-2|TRBD1
TGTGCCAGCAGGGGGGGACAGCCTCACCCCGGGTTGTGCTACACCTTC
CASRGGQPHPGLCYTF
>TRBV6-5|NA|TRBJ1-1|TRBD1
TGTGCCAGCAGTTACGGGGACAGGATGAACACTGAAGCTTTCTTT
CASSYGDRMNTEAFF
>TRBV5-4|NA|TRBJ1-2|TRBD1
TGTGCCAGCAGCCGTTTAGGACAGGGGTCGGAGTATGGCTACACCTTC
CASSRLGQGSEYGYTF